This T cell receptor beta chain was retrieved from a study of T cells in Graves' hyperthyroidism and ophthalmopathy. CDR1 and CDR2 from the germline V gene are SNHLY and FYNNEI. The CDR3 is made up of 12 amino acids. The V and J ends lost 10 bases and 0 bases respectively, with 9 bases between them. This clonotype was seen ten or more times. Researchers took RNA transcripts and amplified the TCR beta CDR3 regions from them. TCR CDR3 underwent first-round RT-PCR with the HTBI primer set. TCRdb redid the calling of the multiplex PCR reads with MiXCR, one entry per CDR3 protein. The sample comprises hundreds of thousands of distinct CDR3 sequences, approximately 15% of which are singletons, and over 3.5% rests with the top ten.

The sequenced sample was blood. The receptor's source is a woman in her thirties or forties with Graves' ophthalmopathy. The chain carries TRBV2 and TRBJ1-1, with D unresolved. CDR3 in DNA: TGTGCCACCGGGCCCTTGAACACTGAAGCTTTCTTT. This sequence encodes CATGPLNTEAFF.